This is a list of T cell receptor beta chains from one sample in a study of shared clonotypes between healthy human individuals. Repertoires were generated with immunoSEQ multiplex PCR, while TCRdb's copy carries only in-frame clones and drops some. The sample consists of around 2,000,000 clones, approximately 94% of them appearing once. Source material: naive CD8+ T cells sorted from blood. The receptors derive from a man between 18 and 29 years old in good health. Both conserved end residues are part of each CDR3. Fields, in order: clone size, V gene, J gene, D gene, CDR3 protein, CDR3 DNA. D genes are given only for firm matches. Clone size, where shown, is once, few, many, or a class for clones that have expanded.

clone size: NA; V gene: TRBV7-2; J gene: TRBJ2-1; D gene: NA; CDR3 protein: CASSLAPLYNEQFF; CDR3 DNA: TGTGCCAGCAGCTTAGCTCCGCTGTACAATGAGCAGTTCTTC
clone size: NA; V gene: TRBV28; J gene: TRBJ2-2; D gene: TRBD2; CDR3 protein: CASSPRTSGGVTGELFF; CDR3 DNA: TGTGCCAGCAGTCCCAGGACTAGCGGGGGGGTCACCGGGGAGCTGTTTTTT
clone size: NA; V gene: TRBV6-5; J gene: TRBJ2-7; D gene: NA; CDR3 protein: CASSSGIYEQYF; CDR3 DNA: TGTGCCAGCAGTTCGGGCATCTACGAGCAGTACTTC
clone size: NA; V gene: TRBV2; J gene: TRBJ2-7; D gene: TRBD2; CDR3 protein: CASRETLGGEQYF; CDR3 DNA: TGTGCCAGCAGGGAAACTCTGGGAGGGGAGCAGTACTTC
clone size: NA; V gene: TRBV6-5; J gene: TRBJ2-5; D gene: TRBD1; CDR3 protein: CASSYSPDRGWETQYF; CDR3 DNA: TGTGCCAGCAGTTACTCCCCGGACAGGGGTTGGGAGACCCAGTACTTC
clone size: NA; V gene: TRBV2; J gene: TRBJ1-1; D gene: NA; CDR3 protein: CASSDPSLGVTNTEAFF; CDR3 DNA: TGTGCCAGCAGTGACCCTTCTCTGGGGGTAACGAACACTGAAGCTTTCTTT
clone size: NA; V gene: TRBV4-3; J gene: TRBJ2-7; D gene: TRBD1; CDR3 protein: CASSQVFGQDYEQYF; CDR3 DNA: TGCGCCAGCAGCCAAGTTTTTGGACAGGACTACGAGCAGTACTTC
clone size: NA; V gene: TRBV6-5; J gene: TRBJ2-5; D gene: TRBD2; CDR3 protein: CASRGLAATQETQYF; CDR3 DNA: TGTGCCAGCAGAGGACTAGCGGCAACCCAAGAGACCCAGTACTTC
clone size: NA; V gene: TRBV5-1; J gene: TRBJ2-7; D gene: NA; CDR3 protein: CASSLEGAVDEQYF; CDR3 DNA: TGCGCCAGCAGCTTGGAAGGGGCGGTAGACGAGCAGTACTTC
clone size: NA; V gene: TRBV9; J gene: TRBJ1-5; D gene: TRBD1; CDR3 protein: CASSVGDRAYNQPQHF; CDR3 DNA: TGTGCCAGCAGCGTAGGGGACAGGGCGTACAATCAGCCCCAGCATTTT
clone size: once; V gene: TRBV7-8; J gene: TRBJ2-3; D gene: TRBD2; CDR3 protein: CASNRLAGATDTQYF; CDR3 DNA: TGTGCCAGCAATAGACTAGCGGGGGCAACAGATACGCAGTATTTT
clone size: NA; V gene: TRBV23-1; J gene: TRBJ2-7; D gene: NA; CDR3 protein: CATQGYEQYF; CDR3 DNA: TGCGCTACGCAGGGCTACGAGCAGTACTTC
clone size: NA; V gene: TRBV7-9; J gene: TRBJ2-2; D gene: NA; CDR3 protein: CASSTSGEHGELFF; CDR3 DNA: TGTGCCAGCAGCACCTCAGGGGAACACGGGGAGCTGTTTTTT
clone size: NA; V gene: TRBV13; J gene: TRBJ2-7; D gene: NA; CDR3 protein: CASSLGQSDYEQYF; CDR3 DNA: TGTGCCAGCAGCTTAGGACAGTCAGATTACGAGCAGTACTTC
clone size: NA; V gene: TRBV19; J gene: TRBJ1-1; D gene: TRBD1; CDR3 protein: CASSVDRGTEAFF; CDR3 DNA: TGTGCCAGTAGTGTCGACAGGGGGACTGAAGCTTTCTTT
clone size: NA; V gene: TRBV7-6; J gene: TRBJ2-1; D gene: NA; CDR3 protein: CASSLFPGEDNEQFF; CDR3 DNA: TGTGCCAGCAGCTTATTCCCGGGGGAAGACAATGAGCAGTTCTTC
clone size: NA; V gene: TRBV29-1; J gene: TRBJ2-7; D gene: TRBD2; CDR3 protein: CSVVSTSGVLYEQYF; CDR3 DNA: TGCAGCGTTGTTAGCACTAGCGGGGTCCTCTACGAGCAGTACTTC
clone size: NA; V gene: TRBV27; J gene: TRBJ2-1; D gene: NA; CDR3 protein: CASSLLGAYNEQFF; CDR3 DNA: TGTGCCAGCAGTTTACTTGGAGCCTACAATGAGCAGTTCTTC
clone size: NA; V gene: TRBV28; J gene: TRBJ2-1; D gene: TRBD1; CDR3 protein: CASTIPLGQGDGEQFF; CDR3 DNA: TGTGCCAGCACCATCCCTTTGGGTCAGGGGGATGGTGAGCAGTTCTTC
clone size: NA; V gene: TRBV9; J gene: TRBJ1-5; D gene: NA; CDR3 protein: CASSASGGNQPQHF; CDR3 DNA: TGTGCCAGCAGCGCGTCCGGGGGGAATCAGCCCCAGCATTTT
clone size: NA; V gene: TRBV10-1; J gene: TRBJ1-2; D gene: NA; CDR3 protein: CASSGRTVNYGYTF; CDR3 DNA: TGCGCCAGCAGTGGTCGGACAGTTAACTATGGCTACACCTTC
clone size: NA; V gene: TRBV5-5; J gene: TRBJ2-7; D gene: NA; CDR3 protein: CASSLGLGYEQYF; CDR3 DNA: TGTGCCAGCAGCTTGGGTCTTGGCTACGAGCAGTACTTC
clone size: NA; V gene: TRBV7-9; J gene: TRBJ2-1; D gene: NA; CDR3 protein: CASSLVDGNNEQFF; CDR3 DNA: TGTGCCAGCAGCTTAGTTGACGGAAACAATGAGCAGTTCTTC